This T cell receptor (beta chain) was sequenced for a study of vaccination and CD4 T cells after COVID-19. At the level of the study: The BNT162b2 or mRNA-1273 vaccine was given to participants in two doses.

Treatment noted: approximately nine-day PBMC culture with coronavirus spike peptide pools or control peptides (ViraFEST assay). With regard to this clonotype: Its antigen is undetermined.

Oncomine TCR Beta short-read sequencing was applied to DNA from cultured CD4+ T cells. TCRdb re-called the PCR reads through MiXCR, storing one row per CDR3 protein. The repertoire includes over 9,000 distinct CDR3 sequences, more than 20% of them detected once, and 12% sits in the top ten. This sequence was found in a human donor who had recovered from COVID-19. The sample in question was CD4+ T cells from blood, cultured in vitro, obtained after SARS-CoV-2 vaccination.

CDR3 protein: CASSSPRTGGYEQYF. The CDR3 DNA is TGCGCCAGCAGCTCCCCCAGGACAGGGGGCTACGAGCAGTACTTC. The genes are TRBV5-1 and TRBJ2-7; 10 nucleotides agree with TRBD1. The CDR3 contains 15 residues. Germline CDR1 and CDR2: SGHRS and YFSETQ. J was trimmed by 3 bases and V by 3 bases; bases with no gene match: 6.